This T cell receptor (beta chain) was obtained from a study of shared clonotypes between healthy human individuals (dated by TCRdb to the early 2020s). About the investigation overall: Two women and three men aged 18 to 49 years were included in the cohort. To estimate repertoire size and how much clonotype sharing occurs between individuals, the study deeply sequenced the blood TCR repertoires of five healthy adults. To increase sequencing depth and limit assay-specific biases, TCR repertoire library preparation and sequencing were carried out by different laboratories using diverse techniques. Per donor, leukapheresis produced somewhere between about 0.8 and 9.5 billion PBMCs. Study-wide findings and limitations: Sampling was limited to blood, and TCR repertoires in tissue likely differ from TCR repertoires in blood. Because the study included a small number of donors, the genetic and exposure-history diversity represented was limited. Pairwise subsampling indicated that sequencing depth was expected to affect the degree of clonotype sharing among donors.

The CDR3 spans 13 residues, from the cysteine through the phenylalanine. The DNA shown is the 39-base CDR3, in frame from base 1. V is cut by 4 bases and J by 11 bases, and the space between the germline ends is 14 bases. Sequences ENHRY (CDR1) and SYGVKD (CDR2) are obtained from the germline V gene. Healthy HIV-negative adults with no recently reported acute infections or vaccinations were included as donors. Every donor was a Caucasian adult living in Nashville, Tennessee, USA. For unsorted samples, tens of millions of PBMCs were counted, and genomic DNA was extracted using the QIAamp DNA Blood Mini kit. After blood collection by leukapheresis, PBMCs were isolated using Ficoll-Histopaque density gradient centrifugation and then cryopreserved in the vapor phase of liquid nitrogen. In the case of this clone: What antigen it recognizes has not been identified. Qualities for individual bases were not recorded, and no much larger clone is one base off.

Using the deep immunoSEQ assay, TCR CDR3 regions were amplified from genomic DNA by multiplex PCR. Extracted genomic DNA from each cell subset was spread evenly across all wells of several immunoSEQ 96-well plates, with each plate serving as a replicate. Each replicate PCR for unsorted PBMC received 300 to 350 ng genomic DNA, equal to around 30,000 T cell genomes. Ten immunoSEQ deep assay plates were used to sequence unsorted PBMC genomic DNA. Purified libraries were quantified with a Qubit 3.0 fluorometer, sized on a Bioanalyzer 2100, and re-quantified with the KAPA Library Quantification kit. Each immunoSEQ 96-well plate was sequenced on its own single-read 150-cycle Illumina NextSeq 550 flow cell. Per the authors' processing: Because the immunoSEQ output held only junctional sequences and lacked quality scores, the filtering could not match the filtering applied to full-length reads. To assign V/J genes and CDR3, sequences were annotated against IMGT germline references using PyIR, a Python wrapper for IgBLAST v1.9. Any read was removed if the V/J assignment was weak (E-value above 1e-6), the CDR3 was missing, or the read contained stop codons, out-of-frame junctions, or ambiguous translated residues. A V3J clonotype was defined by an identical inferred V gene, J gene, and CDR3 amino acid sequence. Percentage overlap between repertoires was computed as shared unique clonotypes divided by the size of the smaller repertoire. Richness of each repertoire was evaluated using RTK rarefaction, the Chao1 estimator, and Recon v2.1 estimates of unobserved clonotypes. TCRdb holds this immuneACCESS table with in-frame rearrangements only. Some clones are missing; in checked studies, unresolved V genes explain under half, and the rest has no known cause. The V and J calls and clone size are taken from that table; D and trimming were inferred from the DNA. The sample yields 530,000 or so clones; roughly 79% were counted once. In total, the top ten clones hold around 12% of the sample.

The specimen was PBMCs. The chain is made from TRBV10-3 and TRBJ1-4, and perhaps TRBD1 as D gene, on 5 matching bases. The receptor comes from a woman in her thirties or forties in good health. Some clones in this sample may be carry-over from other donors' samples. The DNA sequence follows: TGTGCCATCAGTGGCGGGACTCCCGGTAAACTGTTTTTT. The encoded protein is CAISGGTPGKLFF.